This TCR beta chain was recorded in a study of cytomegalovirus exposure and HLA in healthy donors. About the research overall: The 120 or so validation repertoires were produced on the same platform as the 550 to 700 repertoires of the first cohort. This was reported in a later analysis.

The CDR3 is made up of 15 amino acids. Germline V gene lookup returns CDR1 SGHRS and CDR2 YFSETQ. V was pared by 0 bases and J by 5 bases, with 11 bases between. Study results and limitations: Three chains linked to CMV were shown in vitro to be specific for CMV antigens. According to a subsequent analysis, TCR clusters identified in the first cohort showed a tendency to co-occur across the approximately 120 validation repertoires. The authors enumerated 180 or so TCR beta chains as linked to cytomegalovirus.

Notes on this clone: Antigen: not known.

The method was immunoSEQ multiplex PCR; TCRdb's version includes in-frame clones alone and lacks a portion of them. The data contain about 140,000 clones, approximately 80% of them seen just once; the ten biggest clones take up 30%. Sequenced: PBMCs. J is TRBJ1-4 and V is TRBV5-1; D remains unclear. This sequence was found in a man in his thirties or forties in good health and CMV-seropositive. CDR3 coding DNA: TGCGCCAGCAGCTTGGGGACCGGACTCAATGAAAAACTGTTTTTT. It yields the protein CASSLGTGLNEKLFF.